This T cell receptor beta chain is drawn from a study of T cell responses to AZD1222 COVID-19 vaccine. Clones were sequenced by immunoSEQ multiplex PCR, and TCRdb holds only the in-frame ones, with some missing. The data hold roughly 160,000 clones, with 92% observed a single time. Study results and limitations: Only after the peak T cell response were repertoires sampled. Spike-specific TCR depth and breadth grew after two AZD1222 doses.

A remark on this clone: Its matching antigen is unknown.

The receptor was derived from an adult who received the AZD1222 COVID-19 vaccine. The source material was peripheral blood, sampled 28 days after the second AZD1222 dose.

CDR3 sequence (DNA): TGTGCCATCTGCGGGATTTCGAACACCGGGGAGCTGTTTTTT. Protein product: CAICGISNTGELFF. This chain links TRBV2 with TRBJ2-2; D is possibly TRBD2 (6 bases). The CDR3 consists of 14 residues. Trimming removed 10 bases at V and 0 bases at J, with 12 bases between. Per germline, CDR1 SNHLY and CDR2 FYNNEI.